The entry below describes one T cell receptor beta chain. Its antigen is not identified. An input of roughly 0.5 to 1 ug of RNA was subjected to reverse transcription using random hexamers. TCR beta CDR3 was amplified by immunoSEQ covering 54 Vbeta and 13 Jbeta. TCRdb re-analysed the immunoSEQ multiplex PCR reads in MiXCR, keeping a single row per CDR3 protein. The data contain some 100,000 distinct CDR3 sequences, roughly 95% of them seen just once; the ten biggest clones take up approximately 0.093%. The sample originates from a study of CD8 T cells in Susac syndrome. With 2 bases removed from V and 5 bases from J, the gap between germline ends came to 12 bases. CDR1 LGHDT and CDR2 YNNKEL come from the germline V gene (reference sequence). This CDR3 region has 14 residues. Sequencing targeted TCR beta in blood CD8+ and CD4+ T cells. The authors negatively isolated CD8+ and CD4+ T cells and FACS-enriched TEMRA cells.

The study, taken as a whole, reports: The study's TCR sequencing and HLA analysis drew on a certain number of individuals. That number was acknowledged as relatively small.

This TCR derives from a human donor in good health. The specimen was CD4+ T cells from PBMCs. The chain is built from TRBV3-1 and TRBJ1-1; no clear D. CDR3 in amino acids: CASSQRTGRTEAFF. In DNA form, the CDR3 reads TGTGCCAGCAGCCAACGGACCGGAAGGACTGAAGCTTTCTTT.